This TCR beta chain is from a study of cytomegalovirus exposure and HLA in healthy donors. Trimming shortened V by 0 bases and J by 6 bases, and 14 bases separated the two germline ends. The CDR3 loop spans 15 amino acids. Germline CDR1 reads LGHNA; CDR2 reads YSLEER. Points from the study as a whole: It was 160 or so TCR beta chains that were listed as cytomegalovirus-associated. Per published accounts, TCR beta sequences correctly predicted the HLA-A and HLA-B alleles of most subjects. In a later analysis, TCR association rates varied by HLA locus: DRB1 most, HLA-C fewest.

This clone occurred a few times. As yet, its antigen is unknown. With 60 Vbeta and 13 Jbeta primers, the PCR was carried out. This table comes from immunoSEQ multiplex PCR, and its TCRdb copy is limited to in-frame clones, with some not included. The sample includes under 130,000 clones, more than 60% of them seen just once. The origin of this receptor is a woman between 40 and 50 years old in good health and CMV-seropositive. Sample: PBMCs. The genes are TRBV4-3 and TRBJ1-2; perhaps TRBD1 as D (5 bases). CDR3: CASSQDQAGLDGYTF. Here the CDR3 DNA reads TGCGCCAGCAGCCAAGATCAGGCGGGGCTCGATGGCTACACCTTC.